The clone carrying this TCR beta chain is medium-sized within its sample. No antigen is known for it. The entry originates in a study of immune heterogeneity within non-small cell lung tumors. Trimming stripped 4 bases from V and 8 bases from J, with 21 bases between. This CDR3 is built from 15 residues. Germline CDR1 SGHRS, CDR2 YFSETQ. General study results and limits: Local tumor mutational burden showed a correlation with local T-cell clonality that was moderate but significant (R about 0.34). High-frequency clones unique to single sites coexisted with identical dominant CDR3 beta clonotypes that recurred across tumor sites within a patient.

Template came from bulk tumor genomic DNA, at approximately 640 ng per sample. Biopsy collection occurred during surgery, with several far-apart biopsies per primary tumor. Those enrolled were patients newly diagnosed with untreated non-small cell lung cancer and undergoing curative surgery. TCR beta CDR3 regions came from multiplex PCR with 32 forward V and 13 reverse J primers. TCRdb reprocessed the multiplex PCR reads with MiXCR, giving one entry per CDR3 protein. The sample yields approximately 4,600 distinct CDR3 sequences, about 30% seen once. This chain joins TRBV5-1 and TRBJ1-2, with D possibly TRBD1 on 5 matching bases. The sequence was obtained from a woman aged 45-65 years with non-small cell lung cancer. Sequencing input: lung tumor tissue. CDR3 DNA sequence: TGCGCCAGCAGCGACAGATATGAGGACCGTCGAGGCTACACCTTC. Amino acids: CASSDRYEDRRGYTF. Full variable domain (remainder filled in from reference TRBV5-1 and TRBJ1-2): KAGVTQTPRYLIKTRGQQVTLSCSPISGHRSVSWYQQTPGQGLQFLFEYFSETQRNKGNFPGRFSGRQFSNSRSEMNVSTLELGDSALYLCASSDRYEDRRGYTFGSGTRLTVV.